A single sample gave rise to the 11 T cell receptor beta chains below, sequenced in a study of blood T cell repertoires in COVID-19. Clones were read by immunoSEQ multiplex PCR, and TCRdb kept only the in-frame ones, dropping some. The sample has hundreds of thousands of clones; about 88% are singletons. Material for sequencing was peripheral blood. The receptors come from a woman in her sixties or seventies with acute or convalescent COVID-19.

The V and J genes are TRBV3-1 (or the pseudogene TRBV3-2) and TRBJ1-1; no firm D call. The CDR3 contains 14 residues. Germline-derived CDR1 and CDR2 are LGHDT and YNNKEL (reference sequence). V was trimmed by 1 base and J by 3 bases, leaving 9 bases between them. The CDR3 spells CASSQAAVYTEAFF. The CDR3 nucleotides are TGTGCCAGCAGCCAAGCGGCGGTATACACTGAAGCTTTCTTT.

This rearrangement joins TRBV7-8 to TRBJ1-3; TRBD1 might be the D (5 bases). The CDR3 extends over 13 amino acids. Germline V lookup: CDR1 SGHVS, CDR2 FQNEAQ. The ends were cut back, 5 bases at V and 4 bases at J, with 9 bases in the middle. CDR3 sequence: CASSIGGGNTIYF. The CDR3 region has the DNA TGTGCCAGCAGCATCGGGGGGGGAAACACCATATATTTT.

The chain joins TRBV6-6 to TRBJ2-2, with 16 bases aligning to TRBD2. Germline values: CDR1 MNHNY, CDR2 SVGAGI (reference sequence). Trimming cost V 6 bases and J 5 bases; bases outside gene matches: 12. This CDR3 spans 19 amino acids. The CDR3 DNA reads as TGTGCCAGCAGCTGGGGACTAGCGGGGGGGGCCAGGTGGACCGGGGAGCTGTTTTTT. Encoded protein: CASSWGLAGGARWTGELFF.

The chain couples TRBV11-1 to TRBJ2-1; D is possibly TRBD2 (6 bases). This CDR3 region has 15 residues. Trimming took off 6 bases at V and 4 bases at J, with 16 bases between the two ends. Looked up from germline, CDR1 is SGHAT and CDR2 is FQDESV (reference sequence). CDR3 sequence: CASRKGSGGYNEQFF. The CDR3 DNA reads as TGTGCCAGCAGAAAGGGGAGCGGAGGGTACAATGAGCAGTTCTTC.

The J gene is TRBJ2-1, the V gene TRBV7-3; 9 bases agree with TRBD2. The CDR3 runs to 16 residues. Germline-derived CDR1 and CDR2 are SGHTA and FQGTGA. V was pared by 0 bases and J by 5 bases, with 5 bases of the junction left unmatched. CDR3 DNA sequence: TGTGCCAGCAGCTTAACGGGGGGACTAGCAGACAATGAGCAGTTCTTC. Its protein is CASSLTGGLADNEQFF. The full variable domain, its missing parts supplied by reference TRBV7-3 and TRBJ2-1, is GAGVSQTPSNKVTEKGKYVELRCDPISGHTALYWYRQSLGQGPEFLIYFQGTGAADDSGLPNDRFFAVRPEGSVSTLKIQRTERGDSAVYLCASSLTGGLADNEQFFGPGTRLTVL.

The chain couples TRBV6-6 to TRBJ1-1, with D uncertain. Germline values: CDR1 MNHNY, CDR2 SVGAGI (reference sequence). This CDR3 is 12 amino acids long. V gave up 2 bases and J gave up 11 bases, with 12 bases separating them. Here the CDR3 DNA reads TGTGCCAGCAGTTACAGAAATGGGGAGGCTTTCTTT. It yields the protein CASSYRNGEAFF.

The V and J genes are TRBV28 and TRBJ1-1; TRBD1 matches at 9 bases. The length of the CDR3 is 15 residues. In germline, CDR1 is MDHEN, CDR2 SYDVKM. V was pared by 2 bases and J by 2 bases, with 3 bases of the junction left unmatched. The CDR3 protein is CASSLGQGLNTEAFF. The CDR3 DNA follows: TGTGCCAGCAGTTTAGGACAGGGGCTTAACACTGAAGCTTTCTTT.

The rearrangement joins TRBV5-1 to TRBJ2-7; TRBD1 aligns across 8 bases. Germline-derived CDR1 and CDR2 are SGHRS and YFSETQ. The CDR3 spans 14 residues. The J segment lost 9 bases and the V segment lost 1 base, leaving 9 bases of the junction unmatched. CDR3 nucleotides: TGCGCCAGCAGCTTGTCGGGACAGGACTCTAGGCAGTACTTC. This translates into CASSLSGQDSRQYF.

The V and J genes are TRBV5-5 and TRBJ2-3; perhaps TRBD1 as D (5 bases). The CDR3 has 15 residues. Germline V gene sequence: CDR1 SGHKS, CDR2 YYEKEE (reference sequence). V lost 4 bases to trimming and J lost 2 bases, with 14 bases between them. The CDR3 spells CASSLWAGPTDTQYF. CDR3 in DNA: TGTGCCAGCAGCCTGTGGGCAGGGCCCACAGATACGCAGTATTTT.

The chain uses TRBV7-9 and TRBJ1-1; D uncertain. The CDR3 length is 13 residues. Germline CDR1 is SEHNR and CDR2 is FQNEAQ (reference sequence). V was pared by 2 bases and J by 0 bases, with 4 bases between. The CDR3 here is CASSLTVNTEAFF. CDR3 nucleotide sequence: TGTGCCAGCAGCTTAACAGTGAACACTGAAGCTTTCTTT. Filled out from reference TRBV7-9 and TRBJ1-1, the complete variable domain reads DTGVSQNPRHKITKRGQNVTFRCDPISEHNRLYWYRQTLGQGPEFLTYFQNEAQLEKSRLLSDRFSAERPKGSFSTLEIQRTEQGDSAMYLCASSLTVNTEAFFGQGTRLTVV.

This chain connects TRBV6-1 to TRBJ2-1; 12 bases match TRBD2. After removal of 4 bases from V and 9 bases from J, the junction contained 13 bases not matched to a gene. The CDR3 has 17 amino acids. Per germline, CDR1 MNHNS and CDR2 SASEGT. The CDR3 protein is CASSAGRRLAGVIEQFF. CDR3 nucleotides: TGTGCCAGCAGTGCCGGACGGAGACTAGCGGGAGTAATTGAGCAGTTCTTC.